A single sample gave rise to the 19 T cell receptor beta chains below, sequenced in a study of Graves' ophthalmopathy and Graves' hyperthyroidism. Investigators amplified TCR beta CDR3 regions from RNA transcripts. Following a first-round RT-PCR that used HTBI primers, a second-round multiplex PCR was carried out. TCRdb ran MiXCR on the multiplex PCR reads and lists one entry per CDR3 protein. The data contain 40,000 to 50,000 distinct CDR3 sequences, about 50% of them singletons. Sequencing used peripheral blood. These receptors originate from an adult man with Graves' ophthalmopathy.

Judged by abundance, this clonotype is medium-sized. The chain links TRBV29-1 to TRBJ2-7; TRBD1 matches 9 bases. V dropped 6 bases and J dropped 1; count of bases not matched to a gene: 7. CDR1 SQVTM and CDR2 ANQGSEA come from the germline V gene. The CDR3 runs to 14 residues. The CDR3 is CSVSGTGKSYEQYF. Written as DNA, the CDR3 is TGCAGCGTCTCTGGGACAGGGAAGTCCTACGAGCAGTACTTC.

The DNA for the CDR3 is TGTGCCAGCAGTACAACGGGAGCCCTGGGGGAAAAACTGTTTTTT. It specifies CASSTTGALGEKLFF. The chain employs TRBV28 and TRBJ1-4; D is unresolved. The germline V gene encodes CDR1 MDHEN and CDR2 SYDVKM. Trimming shortened V by 5 bases and J by 8 bases, and 18 bases separated the two germline ends. The CDR3 sequence is 15 residues long.

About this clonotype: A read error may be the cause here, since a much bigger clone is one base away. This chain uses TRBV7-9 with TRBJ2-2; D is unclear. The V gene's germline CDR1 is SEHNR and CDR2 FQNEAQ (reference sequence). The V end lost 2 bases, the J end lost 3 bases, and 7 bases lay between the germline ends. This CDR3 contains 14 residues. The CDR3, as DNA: TGTGCCAGCAGCTTACCAAAGGACACCGGGGAGCTGTTTTTT. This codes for CASSLPKDTGELFF.

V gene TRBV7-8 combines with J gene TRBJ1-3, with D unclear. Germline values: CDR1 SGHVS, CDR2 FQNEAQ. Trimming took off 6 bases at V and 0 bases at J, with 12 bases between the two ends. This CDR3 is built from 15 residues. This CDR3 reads CASSDPLLSGNTIYF. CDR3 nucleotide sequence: TGTGCCAGCAGTGATCCGCTACTCTCTGGAAACACCATATATTTT.

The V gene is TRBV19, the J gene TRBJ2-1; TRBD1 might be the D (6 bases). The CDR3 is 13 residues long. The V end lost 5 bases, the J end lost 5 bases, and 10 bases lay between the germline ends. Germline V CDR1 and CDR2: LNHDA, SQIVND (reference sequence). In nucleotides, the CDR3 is TGTGCCAGTAGTTCTCGGACAGACAATGAGCAGTTCTTC. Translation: CASSSRTDNEQFF.

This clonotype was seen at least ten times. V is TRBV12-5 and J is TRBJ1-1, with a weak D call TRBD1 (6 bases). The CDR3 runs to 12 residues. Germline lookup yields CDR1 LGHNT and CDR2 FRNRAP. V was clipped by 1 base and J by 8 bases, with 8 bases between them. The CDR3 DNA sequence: TGTGCTAGTGGTTTGGGGCAGGGGGAAGCTTTCTTT. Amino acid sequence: CASGLGQGEAFF. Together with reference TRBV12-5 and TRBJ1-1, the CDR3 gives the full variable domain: DARVTQTPRHKVTEMGQEVTMRCQPILGHNTVFWYRQTMMQGLELLAYFRNRAPLDDSGMPKDRFSAEMPDATLATLKIQPSEPRDSAVYFCASGLGQGEAFFGQGTRLTVV.

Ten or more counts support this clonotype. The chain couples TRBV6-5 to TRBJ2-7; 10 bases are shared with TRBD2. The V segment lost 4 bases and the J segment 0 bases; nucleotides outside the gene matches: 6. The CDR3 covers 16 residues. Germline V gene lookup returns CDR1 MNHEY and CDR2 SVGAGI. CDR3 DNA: TGTGCCAGCAGTTTCGCAAGACTAGCGGGCTCCTACGAGCAGTACTTC. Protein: CASSFARLAGSYEQYF.

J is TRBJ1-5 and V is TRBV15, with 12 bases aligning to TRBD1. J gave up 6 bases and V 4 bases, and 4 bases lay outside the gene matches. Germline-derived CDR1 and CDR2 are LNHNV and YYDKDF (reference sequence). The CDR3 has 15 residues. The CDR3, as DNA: TGTGCCACCAGCACTGGGACAGGGGGCGTTCAGCCCCAGCATTTT. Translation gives CATSTGTGGVQPQHF. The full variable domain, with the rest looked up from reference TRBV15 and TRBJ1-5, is DAMVIQNPRYQVTQFGKPVTLSCSQTLNHNVMYWYQQKSSQAPKLLFHYYDKDFNNEADTPDNFQSRRPNTSFCFLDIRSPGLGDTAMYLCATSTGTGGVQPQHFGDGTRLSIL.

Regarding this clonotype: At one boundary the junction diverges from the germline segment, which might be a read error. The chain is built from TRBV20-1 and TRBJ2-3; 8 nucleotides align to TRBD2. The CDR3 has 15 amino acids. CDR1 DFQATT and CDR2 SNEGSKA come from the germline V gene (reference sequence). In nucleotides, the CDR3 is TGCAGCGCTAGTCGGGGGGGAGCCCTCCCGGATACGCAGTATTTT. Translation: CSASRGGALPDTQYF.

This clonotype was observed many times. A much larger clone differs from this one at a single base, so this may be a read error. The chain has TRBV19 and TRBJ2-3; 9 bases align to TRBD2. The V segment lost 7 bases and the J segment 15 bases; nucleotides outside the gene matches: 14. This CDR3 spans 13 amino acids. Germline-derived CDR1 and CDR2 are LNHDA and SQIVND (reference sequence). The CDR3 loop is CASKGGGAVRAYF. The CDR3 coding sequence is TGTGCCAGTAAAGGCGGGGGGGCCGTTCGGGCTTATTTT.

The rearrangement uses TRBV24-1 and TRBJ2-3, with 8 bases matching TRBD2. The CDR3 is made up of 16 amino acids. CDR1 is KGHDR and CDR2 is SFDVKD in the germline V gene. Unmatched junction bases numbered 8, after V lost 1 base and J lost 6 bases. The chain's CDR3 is CATSDFLAGHRDTQYF. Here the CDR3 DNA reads TGTGCCACCAGTGATTTTCTAGCGGGCCATAGGGATACGCAGTATTTT.

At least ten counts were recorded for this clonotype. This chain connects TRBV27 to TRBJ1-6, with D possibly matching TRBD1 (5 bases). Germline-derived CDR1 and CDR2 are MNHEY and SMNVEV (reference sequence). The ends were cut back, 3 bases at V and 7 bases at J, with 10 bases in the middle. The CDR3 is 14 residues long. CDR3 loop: CASSFEGPNSPLHF. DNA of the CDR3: TGTGCCAGCAGTTTTGAGGGGCCCAATTCACCCCTCCACTTT.

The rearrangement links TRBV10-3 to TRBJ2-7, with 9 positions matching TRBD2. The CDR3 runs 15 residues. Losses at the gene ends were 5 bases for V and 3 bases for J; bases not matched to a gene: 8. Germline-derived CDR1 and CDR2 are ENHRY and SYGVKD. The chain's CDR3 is CAISPSGTSGYEQYF. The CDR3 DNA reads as TGTGCCATCAGTCCTAGCGGGACGAGCGGCTACGAGCAGTACTTC.

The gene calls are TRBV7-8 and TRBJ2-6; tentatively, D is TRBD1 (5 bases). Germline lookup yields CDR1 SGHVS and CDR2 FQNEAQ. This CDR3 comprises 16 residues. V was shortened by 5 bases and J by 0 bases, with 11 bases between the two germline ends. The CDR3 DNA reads TGTGCCAGCAGCCAAGGGGTGAGCTCTGGGGCCAACGTCCTGACTTTC. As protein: CASSQGVSSGANVLTF.

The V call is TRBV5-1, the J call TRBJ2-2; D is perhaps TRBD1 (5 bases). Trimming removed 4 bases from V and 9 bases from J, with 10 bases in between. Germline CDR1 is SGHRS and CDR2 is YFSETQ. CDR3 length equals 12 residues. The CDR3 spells CASSTWGRELFF. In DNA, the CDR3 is TGCGCCAGCAGCACCTGGGGCAGGGAGCTGTTTTTT.

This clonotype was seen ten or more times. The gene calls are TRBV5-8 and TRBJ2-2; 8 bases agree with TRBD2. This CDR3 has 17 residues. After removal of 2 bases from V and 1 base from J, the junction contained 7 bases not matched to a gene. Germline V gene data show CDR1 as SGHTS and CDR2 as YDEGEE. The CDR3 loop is CASSFRVTSVNTGELFF. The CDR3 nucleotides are TGTGCCAGCAGCTTCAGAGTGACTAGCGTGAACACCGGGGAGCTGTTTTTT. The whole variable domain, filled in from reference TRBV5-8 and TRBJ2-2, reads EAGVTQSPTHLIKTRGQQATLRCSPISGHTSVYWYQQALGLGLQFLLWYDEGEERNRGNFPPRFSGRQFPNYSSELNVNALELEDSALYLCASSFRVTSVNTGELFFGEGSRLTVL.

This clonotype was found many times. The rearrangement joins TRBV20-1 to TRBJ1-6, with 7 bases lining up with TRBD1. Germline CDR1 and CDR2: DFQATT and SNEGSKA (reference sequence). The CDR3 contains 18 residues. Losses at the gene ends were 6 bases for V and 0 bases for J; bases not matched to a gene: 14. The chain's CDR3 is CSALYRDRKSSYNSPLHF. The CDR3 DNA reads TGCAGTGCCCTATACCGGGACAGAAAAAGCTCCTATAATTCACCCCTCCACTTT.

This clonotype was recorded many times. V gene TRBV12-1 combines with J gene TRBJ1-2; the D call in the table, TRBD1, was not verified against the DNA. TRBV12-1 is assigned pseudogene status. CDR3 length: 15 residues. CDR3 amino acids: CASSFRGQGLVGYTF. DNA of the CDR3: TGTGCCAGCAGCTTCCGAGGACAGGGTCTTGTCGGCTACACCTTC.

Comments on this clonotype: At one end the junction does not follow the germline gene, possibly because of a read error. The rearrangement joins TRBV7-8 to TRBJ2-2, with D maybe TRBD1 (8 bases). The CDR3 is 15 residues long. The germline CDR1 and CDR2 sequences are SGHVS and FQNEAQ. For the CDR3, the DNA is TGTGCCAGCAGCAAAGCCTCCAGGGGGCGCGGGGGGCTGTTTTTT. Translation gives CASSKASRGRGGLFF.